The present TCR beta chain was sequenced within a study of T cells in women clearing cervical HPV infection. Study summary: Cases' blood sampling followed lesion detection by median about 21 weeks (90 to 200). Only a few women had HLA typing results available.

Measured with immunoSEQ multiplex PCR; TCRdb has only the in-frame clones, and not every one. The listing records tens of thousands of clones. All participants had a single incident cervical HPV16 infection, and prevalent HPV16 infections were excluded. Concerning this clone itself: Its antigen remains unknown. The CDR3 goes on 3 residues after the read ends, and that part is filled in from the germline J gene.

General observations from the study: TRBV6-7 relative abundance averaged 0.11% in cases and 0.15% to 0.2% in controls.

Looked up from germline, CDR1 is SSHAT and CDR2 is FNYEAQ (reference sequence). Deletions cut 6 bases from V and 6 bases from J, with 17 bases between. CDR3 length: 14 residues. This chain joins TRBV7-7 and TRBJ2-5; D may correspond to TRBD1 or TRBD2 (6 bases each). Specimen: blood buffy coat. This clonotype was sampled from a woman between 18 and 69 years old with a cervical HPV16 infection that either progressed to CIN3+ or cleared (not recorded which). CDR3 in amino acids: CASSLAQGGQTQYF. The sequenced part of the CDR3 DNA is TGTGCCAGCAGTCTGGCACAGGGAGGACAGACC. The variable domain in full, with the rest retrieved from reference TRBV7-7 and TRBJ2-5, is GAGVSQSPRYKVTKRGQDVTLRCDPISSHATLYWYQQALGQGPEFLTYFNYEAQPDKSGLPSDRFSAERPEGSISTLTIQRTEQRDSAMYRCASSLAQGGQTQYFGPGTRLLVL.